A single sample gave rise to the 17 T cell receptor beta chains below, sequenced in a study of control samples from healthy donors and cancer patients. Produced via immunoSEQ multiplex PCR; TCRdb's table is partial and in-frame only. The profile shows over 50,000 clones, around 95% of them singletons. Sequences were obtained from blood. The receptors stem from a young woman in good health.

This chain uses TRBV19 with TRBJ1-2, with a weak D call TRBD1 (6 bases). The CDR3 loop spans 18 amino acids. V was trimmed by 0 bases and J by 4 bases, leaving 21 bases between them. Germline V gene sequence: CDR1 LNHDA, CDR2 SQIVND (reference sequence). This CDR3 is CASSIDLPFGGGGYGYTF. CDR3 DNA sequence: TGTGCCAGTAGTATAGACCTCCCTTTCGGGGGGGGCGGCTATGGCTACACCTTC.

The DNA for the CDR3 is TGTGCCAGCAGCTATACAGGGTACCAAGAGACCCAGTACTTC. Amino acids: CASSYTGYQETQYF. The rearrangement links TRBV5-5 to TRBJ2-5; D might be TRBD1 (6 bases). CDR1 and CDR2 (germline): SGHKS, YYEKEE (reference sequence). V was clipped by 3 bases and J by 0 bases, with 9 bases between them. CDR3 length equals 14 residues.

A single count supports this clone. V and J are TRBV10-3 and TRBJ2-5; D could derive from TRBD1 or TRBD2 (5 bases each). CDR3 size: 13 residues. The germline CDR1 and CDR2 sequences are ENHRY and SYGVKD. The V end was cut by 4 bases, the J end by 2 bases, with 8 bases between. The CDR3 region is CAISGGVQETQYF. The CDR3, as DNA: TGTGCCATCAGTGGAGGGGTTCAAGAGACCCAGTACTTC.

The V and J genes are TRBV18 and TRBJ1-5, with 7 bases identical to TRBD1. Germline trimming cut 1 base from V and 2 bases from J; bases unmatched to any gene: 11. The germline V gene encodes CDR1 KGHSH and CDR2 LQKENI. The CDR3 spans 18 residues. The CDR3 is CASSPRKTGLSGNQPQHF. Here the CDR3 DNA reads TGTGCCAGCTCACCACGGAAGACAGGGCTATCGGGCAATCAGCCCCAGCATTTT.

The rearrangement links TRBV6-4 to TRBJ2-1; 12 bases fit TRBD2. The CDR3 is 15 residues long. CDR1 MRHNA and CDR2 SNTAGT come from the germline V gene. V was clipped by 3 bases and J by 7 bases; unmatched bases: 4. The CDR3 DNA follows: TGTGCCAGCAGTGAGCTAGCGGGGGGGCTAAATGAGCAGTTCTTC. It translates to CASSELAGGLNEQFF.

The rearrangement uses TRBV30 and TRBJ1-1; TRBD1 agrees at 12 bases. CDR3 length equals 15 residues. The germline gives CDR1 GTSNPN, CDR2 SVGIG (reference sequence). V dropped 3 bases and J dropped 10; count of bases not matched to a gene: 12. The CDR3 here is CAWRGSGTGGAVAFF. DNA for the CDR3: TGTGCCTGGAGGGGGTCTGGGACAGGGGGCGCGGTAGCTTTCTTT.

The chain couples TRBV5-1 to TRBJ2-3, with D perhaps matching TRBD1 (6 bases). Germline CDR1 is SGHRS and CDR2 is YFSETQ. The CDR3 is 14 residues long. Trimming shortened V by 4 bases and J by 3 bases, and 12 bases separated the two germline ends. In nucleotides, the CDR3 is TGCGCCAGCAGCCGACAGGAGGTGACAGATACGCAGTATTTT. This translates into CASSRQEVTDTQYF.

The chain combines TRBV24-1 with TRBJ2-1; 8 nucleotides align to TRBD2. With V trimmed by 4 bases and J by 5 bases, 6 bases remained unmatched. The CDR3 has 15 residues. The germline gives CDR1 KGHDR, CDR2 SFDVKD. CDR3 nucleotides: TGTGCCACCAGTGACTTACTAGCGGATGACAATGAGCAGTTCTTC. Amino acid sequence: CATSDLLADDNEQFF.

The CDR3 loop is CASSPGRPRHEQYF. In DNA form, the CDR3 reads TGTGCCAGCTCACCAGGCCGCCCGCGCCACGAGCAGTACTTC. The chain uses TRBV18 and TRBJ2-7; no firm D call. Trimming removed 2 bases from V and 5 bases from J, with 13 bases in between. Looked up from germline, CDR1 is KGHSH and CDR2 is LQKENI. This CDR3 has 14 residues.

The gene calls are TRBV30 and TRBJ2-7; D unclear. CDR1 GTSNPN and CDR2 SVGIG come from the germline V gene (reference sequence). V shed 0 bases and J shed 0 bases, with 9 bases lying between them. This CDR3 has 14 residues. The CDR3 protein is CAWSVSGTSYEQYF. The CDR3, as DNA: TGTGCCTGGAGTGTTAGTGGAACCTCCTACGAGCAGTACTTC. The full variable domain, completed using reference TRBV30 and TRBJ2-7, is SQTIHQWPATLVQPVGSPLSLECTVEGTSNPNLYWYRQAAGRGLQLLFYSVGIGQISSEVPQNLSASRPQDRQFILSSKKLLLSDSGFYLCAWSVSGTSYEQYFGPGTRLTVT.

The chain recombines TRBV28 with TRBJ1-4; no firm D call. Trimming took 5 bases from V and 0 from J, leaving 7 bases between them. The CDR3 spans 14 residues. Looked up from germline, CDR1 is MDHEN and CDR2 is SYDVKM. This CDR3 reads CASSEYATNEKLFF. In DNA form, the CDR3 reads TGTGCCAGCAGTGAATACGCAACTAATGAAAAACTGTTTTTT.

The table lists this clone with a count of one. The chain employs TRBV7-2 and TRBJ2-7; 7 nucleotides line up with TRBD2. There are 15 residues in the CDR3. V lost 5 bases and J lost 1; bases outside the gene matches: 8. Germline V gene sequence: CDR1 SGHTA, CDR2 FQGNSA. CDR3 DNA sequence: TGTGCCAGCAGCCCGACACAAGCGGGGTCCTACGAGCAGTACTTC. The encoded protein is CASSPTQAGSYEQYF.

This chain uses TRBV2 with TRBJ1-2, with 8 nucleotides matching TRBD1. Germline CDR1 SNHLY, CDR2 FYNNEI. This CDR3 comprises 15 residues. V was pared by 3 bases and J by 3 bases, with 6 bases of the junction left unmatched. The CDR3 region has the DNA TGTGCCAGCAGTGACACTATGGACAGGGACTATGGCTACACCTTC. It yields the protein CASSDTMDRDYGYTF.

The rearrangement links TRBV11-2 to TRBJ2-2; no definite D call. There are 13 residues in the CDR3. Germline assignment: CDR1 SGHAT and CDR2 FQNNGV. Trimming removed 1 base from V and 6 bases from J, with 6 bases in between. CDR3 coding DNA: TGTGCCAGCAGCTTAGCACGGGCCGGGGAGCTGTTTTTT. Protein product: CASSLARAGELFF.

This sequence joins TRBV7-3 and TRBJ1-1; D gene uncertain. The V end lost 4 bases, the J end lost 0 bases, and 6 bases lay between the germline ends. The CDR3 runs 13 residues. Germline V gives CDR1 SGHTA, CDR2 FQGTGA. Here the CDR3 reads CASSSVMNTEAFF. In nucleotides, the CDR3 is TGTGCCAGCAGCTCAGTTATGAACACTGAAGCTTTCTTT.

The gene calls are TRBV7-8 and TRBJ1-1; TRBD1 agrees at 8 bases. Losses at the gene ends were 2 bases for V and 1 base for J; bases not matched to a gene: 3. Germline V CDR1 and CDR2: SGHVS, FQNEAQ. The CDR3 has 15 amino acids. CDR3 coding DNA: TGTGCCAGCAGCTTACCAGGGGGCGGGAACACTGAAGCTTTCTTT. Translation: CASSLPGGGNTEAFF.

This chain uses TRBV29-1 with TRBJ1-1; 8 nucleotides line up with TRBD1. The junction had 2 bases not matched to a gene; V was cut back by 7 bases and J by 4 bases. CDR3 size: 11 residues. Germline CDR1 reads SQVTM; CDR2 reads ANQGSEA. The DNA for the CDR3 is TGCAGCGCAGGGGGCGGCACTGAAGCTTTCTTT. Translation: CSAGGGTEAFF.